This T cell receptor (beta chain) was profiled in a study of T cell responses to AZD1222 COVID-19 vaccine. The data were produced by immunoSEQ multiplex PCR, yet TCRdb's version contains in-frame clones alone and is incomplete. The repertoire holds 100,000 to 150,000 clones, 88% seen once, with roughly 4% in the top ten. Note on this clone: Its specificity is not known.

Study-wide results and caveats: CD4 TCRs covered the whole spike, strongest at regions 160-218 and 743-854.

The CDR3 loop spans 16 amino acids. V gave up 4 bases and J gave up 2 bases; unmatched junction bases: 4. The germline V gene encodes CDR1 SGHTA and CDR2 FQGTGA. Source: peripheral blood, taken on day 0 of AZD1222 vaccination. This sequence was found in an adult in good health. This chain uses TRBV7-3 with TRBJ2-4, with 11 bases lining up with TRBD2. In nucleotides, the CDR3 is TGTGCCAGCAGCTCCTTAGCGGGGGGGACCAAAAACATTCAGTACTTC. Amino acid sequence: CASSSLAGGTKNIQYF.